The 19 T cell receptor beta chains presented below share a single source sample, sequenced in a study of radiotherapy plus CTLA-4 blockade in lung cancer. Assay used: immunoSEQ multiplex PCR; TCRdb lists only in-frame clones, some missing. The sample holds about 73,000 clones, over 75% seen once. The source material was peripheral blood, sampled from a patient treated with radiotherapy plus ipilimumab. The receptor set was obtained from a human donor with non-small cell lung cancer that progressed on radiotherapy plus ipilimumab.

V is TRBV6-6 and J is TRBJ2-7; D not resolved. The CDR3 runs to 13 residues. Germline V gene sequence: CDR1 MNHNY, CDR2 SVGAGI (reference sequence). Trimming stripped 9 bases from V and 0 bases from J, with 12 bases between. The CDR3 DNA reads as TGTGCCAGTGCCTCGAGAAGCTCCTACGAGCAGTACGTC. Amino acids: CASASRSSYEQYV.

The chain employs TRBV5-6 and TRBJ1-2; D is ambiguous. There are 15 residues in the CDR3. Trimming took 2 bases from V and 2 from J, leaving 13 bases between them. CDR1 SGHDT and CDR2 YYEEEE come from the germline V gene. CDR3 DNA: TGTGCCAGCAGCTTATCGAGAAGGGCCAACTATGGCTACACCTTC. Protein product: CASSLSRRANYGYTF.

This clone was picked up one time. The gene calls are TRBV5-1 and TRBJ2-7; possibly TRBD1 or TRBD2 for D (5 bases each). The CDR3 consists of 16 residues. The V end lost 0 bases, the J end lost 0 bases, and 13 bases lay between the germline ends. Looked up from germline, CDR1 is SGHRS and CDR2 is YFSETQ. The CDR3 DNA is TGCGCCAGCAGCTTGGATGGGGGAGTGAGCTCCTACGAGCAGTACGTC. Protein product: CASSLDGGVSSYEQYV.

The table lists this clone with a few counts. This chain connects TRBV15 to TRBJ2-7; a possible D gene is TRBD1 (5 bases). The ends were cut back, 0 bases at V and 0 bases at J, with 9 bases in the middle. CDR3 length equals 15 residues. Germline CDR1 reads LNHNV; CDR2 reads YYDKDF (reference sequence). The CDR3 region has the DNA TGTGCCACCAGCAGAGATACCACAGGCTCCTACGAGCAGTACTTC. Its translation: CATSRDTTGSYEQYF.

This clone appeared once. This chain links TRBV10-3 with TRBJ1-2, with 8 bases matching TRBD1. Germline V CDR1 and CDR2: ENHRY, SYGVKD. The length of the CDR3 is 20 residues. After removal of 3 bases from V and 6 bases from J, the junction contained 24 bases not matched to a gene. Here the CDR3 DNA reads TGTGCCATCAGTGACCGGCTGGTTGTGGGACAGGATTTCCCCCTTCATGGCTACACCTTC. It yields the protein CAISDRLVVGQDFPLHGYTF.

CDR3 sequence: CASSGQGAQYGYTF. The CDR3 coding sequence is TGTGCCAGCAGCGGACAGGGGGCGCAGTATGGCTACACCTTC. The gene calls are TRBV11-2 and TRBJ1-2; TRBD1 agrees at 11 bases. Germline CDR1 and CDR2: SGHAT and FQNNGV. The V segment lost 5 bases and the J segment 5 bases; nucleotides outside the gene matches: 4. The CDR3 spans 14 residues.

The chain couples TRBV5-1 to TRBJ1-2; 8 bases match TRBD1. The V gene end was trimmed by 4 bases and the J gene end by 6 bases; junction bases not matched to a gene: 2. CDR1 SGHRS and CDR2 YFSETQ come from the germline V gene. The CDR3 runs 12 residues. CDR3 sequence: CASSQTGDGYTF. The DNA for the CDR3 is TGCGCCAGCAGCCAGACAGGGGATGGCTACACCTTC.

The chain joins TRBV10-1 to TRBJ2-7; TRBD1 matches at 8 bases. J was trimmed by 4 bases and V by 6 bases; bases with no gene match: 14. The CDR3 runs to 16 residues. The germline CDR1 and CDR2 sequences are WNHNN and SYGVQD (reference sequence). The chain's CDR3 is CASRERVSRGLYEQYV. In nucleotides, the CDR3 is TGCGCCAGCAGGGAACGAGTCAGCAGGGGGCTTTACGAGCAGTACGTC.

This chain joins TRBV11-1 and TRBJ2-5; D not resolved. Germline values: CDR1 SGHAT, CDR2 FQDESV (reference sequence). The CDR3 length is 14 residues. Trimming stripped 5 bases from V and 1 base from J, with 11 bases between. The CDR3 DNA is TGTGCCAGCAGCGCGGCTCAGCCCCAAGAGACCCAGTACTTC. Protein: CASSAAQPQETQYF.

The V gene is TRBV2, the J gene TRBJ2-2; D tentatively fits TRBD1 or TRBD2 (5 bases each). CDR1 and CDR2 (germline): SNHLY, FYNNEI. V gave up 6 bases and J gave up 6 bases, with 11 bases separating them. The CDR3 covers 13 residues. CDR3 coding DNA: TGTGCCAGCAGCAGGGACCCCCCCGGGGAGCTGTTTTTT. Amino acids: CASSRDPPGELFF.

V gene TRBV30 combines with J gene TRBJ1-2; D perhaps matches TRBD1 (6 bases). The CDR3 extends over 13 amino acids. Germline assignment: CDR1 GTSNPN and CDR2 SVGIG (reference sequence). Trimming cost V 1 base and J 8 bases, with 14 bases left between them. The CDR3 coding sequence is TGTGCCTGGAGTGCCAGGGGAACGAGGGGCTACACCTTC. Translating gives CAWSARGTRGYTF.

This sequence joins TRBV4-2 and TRBJ1-4, with D possibly matching TRBD1 (6 bases). Trimming pared 0 bases from V and 10 bases from J, leaving 24 bases between. In germline, CDR1 is LGHNA, CDR2 YNFKEQ. CDR3 size: 18 residues. The CDR3 is CASSQDFNGVAGEGKLFF. In DNA, the CDR3 is TGTGCCAGCAGCCAAGATTTTAATGGGGTGGCAGGGGAAGGAAAACTGTTTTTT.

The chain joins TRBV6-1 to TRBJ1-5; TRBD1 aligns across 10 bases. V trimming: 6 bases; J trimming: 2 bases; junction bases outside the gene matches: 4. The CDR3 contains 15 residues. Looked up from germline, CDR1 is MNHNS and CDR2 is SASEGT. Here the CDR3 reads CASRVGQGGNQPQHF. In DNA, the CDR3 is TGTGCCAGCAGAGTAGGACAGGGGGGCAATCAGCCCCAGCATTTT.

On this clone: The junction differs from germline at one of its ends, possibly a read error. At the DNA level, this CDR3 is encoded by other sequences in the same sample as well. This chain links TRBV29-1 with TRBJ2-4; 8 positions match TRBD1. CDR1 and CDR2 (germline): SQVTM, ANQGSEA. The CDR3 has 17 amino acids. CDR3 loop: CSVGGSGGNLAKNIQYF. CDR3 bases: TGTAGCGTTGGTGGTTCAGGGGGCAACTTAGCCAAAAACATTCAGTACTTC.

The V call is TRBV9, the J call TRBJ2-7; D remains unclear. V lost 3 bases, J lost 6 bases, and 10 bases lay in between. CDR1 and CDR2 (germline): SGDLS, YYNGEE. The length of the CDR3 is 12 residues. CDR3 bases: TGTGCCAGCAGCGGTGGGGTTTGCGAGCAGTACGTC. Its translation: CASSGGVCEQYV.

A few counts support this clone. This rearrangement joins TRBV19 to TRBJ1-2, with D perhaps TRBD1 (5 bases). Trimming stripped 7 bases from V and 2 bases from J, with 17 bases between. This CDR3 has 15 amino acids. The germline gives CDR1 LNHDA, CDR2 SQIVND (reference sequence). CDR3 in amino acids: CASIRGSTGNYGYTF. The CDR3 DNA reads as TGTGCCAGTATCCGGGGGTCAACTGGGAACTATGGCTACACCTTC. Filled out from reference TRBV19 and TRBJ1-2, the complete variable domain reads DGGITQSPKYLFRKEGQNVTLSCEQNLNHDAMYWYRQDPGQGLRLIYYSQIVNDFQKGDIAEGYSVSREKKESFPLTVTSAQKNPTAFYLCASIRGSTGNYGYTFGSGTRLTVV.

The gene calls are TRBV5-1 and TRBJ2-5, with 12 bases that match TRBD2. Germline values: CDR1 SGHRS, CDR2 YFSETQ. Trimming cost V 3 bases and J 7 bases; bases outside gene matches: 10. This CDR3 region has 16 residues. The CDR3 is CASSSRLAGALGTQYF. The DNA of the CDR3 is TGCGCCAGCAGCTCGAGACTAGCGGGAGCCCTCGGGACCCAGTACTTC.

The J gene is TRBJ2-1, the V gene TRBV28, with 7 bases identical to TRBD1. Germline-derived CDR1 and CDR2 are MDHEN and SYDVKM. The CDR3 has 15 amino acids. The V gene end was trimmed by 2 bases and the J gene end by 4 bases; junction bases not matched to a gene: 5. The DNA for the CDR3 is TGTGCCAGCAGTTTAATCGGGACAGTATACAATGAGCAGTTCTTC. As protein: CASSLIGTVYNEQFF.

This clone was observed a few times. V and J are TRBV6-1 and TRBJ2-7; D perhaps matches TRBD2 (6 bases). Germline loops: CDR1 MNHNS, CDR2 SASEGT. The CDR3 loop spans 13 amino acids. Deletions cut 6 bases from V and 2 bases from J, with 11 bases between. This CDR3 is CASRRTNTYEQYV. DNA of the CDR3: TGTGCCAGCAGGAGGACTAATACCTACGAGCAGTACGTC.